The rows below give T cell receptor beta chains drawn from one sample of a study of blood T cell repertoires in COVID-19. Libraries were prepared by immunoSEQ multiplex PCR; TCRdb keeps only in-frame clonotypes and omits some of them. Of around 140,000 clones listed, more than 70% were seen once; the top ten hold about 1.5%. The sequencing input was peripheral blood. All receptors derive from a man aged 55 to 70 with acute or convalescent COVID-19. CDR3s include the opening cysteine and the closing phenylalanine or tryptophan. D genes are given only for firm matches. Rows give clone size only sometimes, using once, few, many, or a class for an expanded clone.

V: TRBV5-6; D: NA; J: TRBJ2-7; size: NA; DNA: TGTGCCAGCAGCTTGGGTCGGGGATTTCGCTACGAGCAGTACTTC; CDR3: CASSLGRGFRYEQYF
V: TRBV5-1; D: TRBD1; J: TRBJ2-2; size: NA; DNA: TGCGCCAGCAGCGCGGACAGGGGGACCGGGGAGCTGTTTTTT; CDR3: CASSADRGTGELFF
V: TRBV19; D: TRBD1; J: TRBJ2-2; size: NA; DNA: TGTGCCAGTAGTATTCACCGGGACAGGGGGCGGTTCGGGGAGCTGTTTTTT; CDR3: CASSIHRDRGRFGELFF
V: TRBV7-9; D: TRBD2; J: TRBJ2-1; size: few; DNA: TGTGCCAGCAGCCCCGGGACTAGCGGGAGTACCGACAATGAGCAGTTCTTC; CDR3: CASSPGTSGSTDNEQFF
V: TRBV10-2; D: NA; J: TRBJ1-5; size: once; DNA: TGCGCCAGCAGTGACACTTACAATCAGCCCCAGCATTTT; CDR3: CASSDTYNQPQHF
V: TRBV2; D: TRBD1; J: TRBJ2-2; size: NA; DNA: TGTGCCAGCCTCGGGACAGAAAACACCGGGGAGCTGTTTTTT; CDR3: CASLGTENTGELFF
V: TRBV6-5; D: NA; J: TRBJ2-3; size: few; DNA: TGTGCCAGCAGTTCCTGGTCCCGGGAAGATACGCAGTATTTT; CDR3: CASSSWSREDTQYF
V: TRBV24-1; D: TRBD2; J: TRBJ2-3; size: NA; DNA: TGTGCCACCAGTGATTTGCCTAAGGGGAGGGTCACAGATACGCAGTATTTT; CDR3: CATSDLPKGRVTDTQYF
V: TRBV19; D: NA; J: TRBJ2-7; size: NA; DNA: TGTGCCAGTAGTCCTCGAGCGAACCCCTACGAGCAGTACTTC; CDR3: CASSPRANPYEQYF
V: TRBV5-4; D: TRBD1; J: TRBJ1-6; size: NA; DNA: TGTGCCAGCAGCTTGGGGGGCAGGGGGTTAAATTCACCCCTCCACTTT; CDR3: CASSLGGRGLNSPLHF
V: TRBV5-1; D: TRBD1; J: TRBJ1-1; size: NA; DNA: TGCGCCAGCAGCCCCCGACAGGGTCCCACTGAAGCTTTCTTT; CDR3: CASSPRQGPTEAFF
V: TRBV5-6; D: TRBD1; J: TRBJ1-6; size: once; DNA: TGTGCCAGCAGCTTGGACAGGGGTAGTAATTCACCCCTCCACTTT; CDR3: CASSLDRGSNSPLHF
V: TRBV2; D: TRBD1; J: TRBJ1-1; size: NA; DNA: TGTGCCAGCATCGAACAGGGGGGGGAAGCTTTCTTT; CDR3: CASIEQGGEAFF
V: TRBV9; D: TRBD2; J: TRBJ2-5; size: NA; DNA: TGTGCCAGCAGCGTATACCCTAGCGGGGGGGCGTTGGAGACCCAGTACTTC; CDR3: CASSVYPSGGALETQYF
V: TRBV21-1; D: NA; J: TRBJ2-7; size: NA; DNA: TGTGCCAGCACACGGGACAGACTTACCTACGAGCAGTACTTC; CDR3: CASTRDRLTYEQYF
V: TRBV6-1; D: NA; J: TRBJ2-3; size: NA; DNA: TGTGCCAGCGCCCCCTCACTAGCTACAGATACGCAGTATTTT; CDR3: CASAPSLATDTQYF
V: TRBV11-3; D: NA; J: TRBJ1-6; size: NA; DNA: TGTGCCGTACCCCCTATGGACAAAGGGGCCAATAATTCACCCCTCCACTTT; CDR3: CAVPPMDKGANNSPLHF
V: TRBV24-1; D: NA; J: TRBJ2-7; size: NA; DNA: TGTGCCACCAGGACCCGGGTTCCGAGATACGAGCAGTACTTC; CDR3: CATRTRVPRYEQYF
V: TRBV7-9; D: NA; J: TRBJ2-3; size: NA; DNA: TGTGCCACGGCATTTACGCGAGGGAGTTCGGTAACAGATACGCAGTATTTT; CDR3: CATAFTRGSSVTDTQYF
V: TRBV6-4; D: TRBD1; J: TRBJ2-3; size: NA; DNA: TGTGCCAGCGGTACGGGACAGGGGGCAGATACGCAGTATTTT; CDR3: CASGTGQGADTQYF
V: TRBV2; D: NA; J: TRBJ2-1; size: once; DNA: TGTGCCAGCAGTTTTACCGGCCTAGCTATTCGGAATGAGCAGTTCTTC; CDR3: CASSFTGLAIRNEQFF
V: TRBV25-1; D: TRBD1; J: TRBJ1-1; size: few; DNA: TGTGCCAGCAGTTTTACAGGGGGCCCGAACACTGAAGCTTTCTTT; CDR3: CASSFTGGPNTEAFF
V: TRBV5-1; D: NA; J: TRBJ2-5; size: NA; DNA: TGCGCCAGCAGCTTGGATGGGGGCCCGGGGACCCAGTACTTC; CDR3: CASSLDGGPGTQYF
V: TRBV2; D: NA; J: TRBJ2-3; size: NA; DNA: TGTGCCAGCAAGCAGGGATCAGGCACAGATACGCAGTATTTT; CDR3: CASKQGSGTDTQYF
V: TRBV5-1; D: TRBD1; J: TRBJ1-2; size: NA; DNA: TGCGCCAGCAGCTTGGACGGACAGGGTAACTATGGCTACACCTTC; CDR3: CASSLDGQGNYGYTF
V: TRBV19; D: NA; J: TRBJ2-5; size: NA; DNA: TGTGCCAGTAGTATAGATCGCAGCGCACAAGAGACCCAGTACTTC; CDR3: CASSIDRSAQETQYF
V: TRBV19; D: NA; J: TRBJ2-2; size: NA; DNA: TGTGCCAGTCTAGGGGCCTGGGGCACCGGGGAGCTGTTTTTT; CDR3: CASLGAWGTGELFF
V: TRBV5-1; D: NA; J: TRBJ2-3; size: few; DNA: TGCGCCAGCAGCGAGGGAGATACGCAGTATTTT; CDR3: CASSEGDTQYF
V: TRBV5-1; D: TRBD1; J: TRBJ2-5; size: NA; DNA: TGCGCCAGCAGCAGACGACAGGGGGCAGGGGAGACCCAGTACTTC; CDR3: CASSRRQGAGETQYF
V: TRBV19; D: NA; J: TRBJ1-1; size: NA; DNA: TGTGCCAGTAGTCCATATACGGAGGGGACTGAAGCTTTCTTT; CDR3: CASSPYTEGTEAFF
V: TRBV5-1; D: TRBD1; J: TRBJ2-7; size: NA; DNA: TGCGCCAGCAGCCCAAGGACAGGAACCTACGAGCAGTACTTC; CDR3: CASSPRTGTYEQYF
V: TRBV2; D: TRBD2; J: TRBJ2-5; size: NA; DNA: TGTGCCAGCAGTGAGCTGGCAGGGACTATCCAAGAGACCCAGTACTTC; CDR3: CASSELAGTIQETQYF
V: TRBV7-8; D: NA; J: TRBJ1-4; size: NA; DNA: TGTGCCAGCAGCTTCCAGTCACCTAATGAAAAACTGTTTTTT; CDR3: CASSFQSPNEKLFF
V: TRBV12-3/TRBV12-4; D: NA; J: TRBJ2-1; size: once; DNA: TGTGCCACCTCGAGAGGAGATGAGCAGTTCTTC; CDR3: CATSRGDEQFF
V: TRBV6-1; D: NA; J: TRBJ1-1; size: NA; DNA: TGTGCCAGCAGTGATATTTGGCAGGCCACTGAAGCTTTCTTT; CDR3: CASSDIWQATEAFF
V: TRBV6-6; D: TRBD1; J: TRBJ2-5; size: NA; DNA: TGTGCCAGCAGTTACGATCGACAGGGGCCAGAGACCCAGTACTTC; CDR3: CASSYDRQGPETQYF
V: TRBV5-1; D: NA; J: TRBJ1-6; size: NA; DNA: TGCGCCAGCAGTAGAGCGCGACAGGATTATAATTCACCCCTCCACTTT; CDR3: CASSRARQDYNSPLHF
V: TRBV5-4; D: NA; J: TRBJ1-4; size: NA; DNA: TGTGCCAGCAGCTTGCAGGGTGTAGGTGAAAAACTGTTTTTT; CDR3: CASSLQGVGEKLFF
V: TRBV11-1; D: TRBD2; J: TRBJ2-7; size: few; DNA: TGTGCCAGCAGCCGACCCCTAGCGGGGTACTACGAGCAGTACTTC; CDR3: CASSRPLAGYYEQYF
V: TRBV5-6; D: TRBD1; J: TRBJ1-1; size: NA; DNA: TGTGCCAGCAGCTTACGAGGGGGCTCGAACACTGAAGCTTTCTTT; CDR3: CASSLRGGSNTEAFF
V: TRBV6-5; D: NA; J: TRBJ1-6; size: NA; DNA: TGTGCCAGCAGTTACTCGAGGGGGGGGCGGAATTCACCCCTCCACTTT; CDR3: CASSYSRGGRNSPLHF
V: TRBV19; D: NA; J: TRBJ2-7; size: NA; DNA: TGCGCCAGTAGTATAGATCGCGGAGCCTACGAGCAGTACTTC; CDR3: CASSIDRGAYEQYF
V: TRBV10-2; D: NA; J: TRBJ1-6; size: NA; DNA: TGCGCCAGCAGTGAGTCGAAGTTCCAGGATTCCTATAATTCACCCCTCCACTTT; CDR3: CASSESKFQDSYNSPLHF
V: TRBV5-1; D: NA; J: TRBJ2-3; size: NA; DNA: TGCGCCAGCAGCTTGGAAGGGACATCTCGGCCAGATACGCAGTATTTT; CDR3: CASSLEGTSRPDTQYF
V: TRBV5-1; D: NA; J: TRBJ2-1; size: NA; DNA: TGCGCCAGCAGCTTCCTGGGAGGCTCATGGATTGAGCAGTTCTTC; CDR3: CASSFLGGSWIEQFF
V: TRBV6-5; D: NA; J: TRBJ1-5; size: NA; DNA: TGTGCCAGCAGCTTTAAACAGGGAGGCAATCAGCCCCAGCATTTT; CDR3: CASSFKQGGNQPQHF
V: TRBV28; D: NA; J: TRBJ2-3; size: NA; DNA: TGTGCCAGCAGTCCCCGTACTTGGCGGGTGGGGACAGATACGCAGTATTTT; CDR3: CASSPRTWRVGTDTQYF
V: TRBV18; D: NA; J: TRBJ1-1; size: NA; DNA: TGTGCCAGCTCACCAGGGAGAAACACTGAAGCTTTCTTT; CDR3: CASSPGRNTEAFF
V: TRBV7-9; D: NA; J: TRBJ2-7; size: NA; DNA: TGTGCCAGCAGCTCCACACAGGGATTTAACTACGAGCAGTACTTC; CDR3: CASSSTQGFNYEQYF
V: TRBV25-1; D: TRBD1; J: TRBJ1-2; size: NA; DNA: TGTGCCAGCAGTGAATGGGGGACAGGGGTTTATGGCTACACCTTC; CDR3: CASSEWGTGVYGYTF
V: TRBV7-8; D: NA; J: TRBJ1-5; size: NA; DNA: TGTGCCAGCAGCTTAGTCGGGATTAGCAATCAGCCCCAGCATTTT; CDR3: CASSLVGISNQPQHF
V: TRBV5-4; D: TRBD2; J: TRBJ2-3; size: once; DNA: TGTGCCAGCAGCCTCGCACTACCACGGACTAGCGGGGGCCGCGGGAATACGCAGTATTTT; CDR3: CASSLALPRTSGGRGNTQYF